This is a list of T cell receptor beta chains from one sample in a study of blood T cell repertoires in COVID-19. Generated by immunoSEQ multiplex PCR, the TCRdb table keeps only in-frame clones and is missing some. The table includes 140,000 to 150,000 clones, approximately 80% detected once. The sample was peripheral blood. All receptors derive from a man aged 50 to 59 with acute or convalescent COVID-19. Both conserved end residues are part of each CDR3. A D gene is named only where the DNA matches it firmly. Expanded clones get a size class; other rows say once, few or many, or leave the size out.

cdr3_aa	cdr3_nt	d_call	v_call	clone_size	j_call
CASSSDRGLQETQYF	TGTGCCAGCAGCTCAGACAGGGGGCTCCAAGAGACCCAGTACTTC	TRBD1	TRBV28	.	TRBJ2-5
CASSRQIGGAEDEQFF	TGTGCCAGCAGCAGACAAATCGGGGGGGCCGAGGATGAGCAGTTCTTC	TRBD2	TRBV7-7	.	TRBJ2-1
CASSQDPSDTYNEQFF	TGTGCCAGCAGCCAAGACCCTAGCGACACTTACAATGAGCAGTTCTTC	.	TRBV14	.	TRBJ2-1
CASSPPGTGVTGELFF	TGTGCCAGCAGCCCACCCGGGACAGGGGTCACCGGGGAGCTGTTTTTT	TRBD1	TRBV9	.	TRBJ2-2
CASSPGTATTDTQYF	TGTGCCAGCAGCCCCGGGACAGCAACCACAGATACGCAGTATTTT	TRBD1	TRBV7-9	.	TRBJ2-3
CASSPWGLSETQYF	TGTGCCAGCAGCCCATGGGGACTGTCGGAGACCCAGTACTTC	.	TRBV5-4	.	TRBJ2-5
CASSGAGISEKLFF	TGTGCCAGCAGCGGCGCGGGGATTAGTGAAAAACTGTTTTTT	.	TRBV7-8	.	TRBJ1-4
CASSPRGQGLGETQYF	TGTGCCAGCAGCCCCCGGGGACAGGGGCTGGGGGAGACCCAGTACTTC	TRBD1	TRBV5-4	.	TRBJ2-5
CASSRDSPWSPTIYF	TGTGCCAGCAGTCGAGATTCACCCTGGTCTCCCACCATATATTTT	.	TRBV6-5	.	TRBJ1-3
CSAGGQGSGNTIYF	TGCAGCGCCGGGGGACAGGGCTCTGGAAACACCATATATTTT	TRBD1	TRBV29-1	few	TRBJ1-3
CSAGTGGSGYTF	TGCAGCGCTGGGACAGGGGGCAGTGGCTACACCTTC	TRBD1	TRBV29-1	.	TRBJ1-2
CATSRVPGDSPLHF	TGTGCCACCAGCAGAGTGCCAGGGGATTCACCCCTCCACTTT	.	TRBV15	many	TRBJ1-6
CSAIDRGNQPQHF	TGCAGTGCTATTGACAGGGGGAATCAGCCCCAGCATTTT	TRBD1	TRBV20-1	.	TRBJ1-5
CAISLQREETQYF	TGTGCCATCAGCCTGCAGCGGGAAGAGACCCAGTACTTC	.	TRBV10-3	.	TRBJ2-5
CASSAHPRATDTQYF	TGTGCCAGCAGCGCTCACCCCAGGGCCACAGATACGCAGTATTTT	.	TRBV9	.	TRBJ2-3
CASSLRGQETQYF	TGTGCCAGCAGCTTAAGGGGGCAAGAGACCCAGTACTTC	.	TRBV5-4	few	TRBJ2-5
CASSLRYEDISDPYEQYF	TGTGCCAGCAGCTTAAGGTACGAAGACATCTCCGATCCCTACGAGCAGTACTTC	.	TRBV27	few	TRBJ2-7
CASSLPGAGADTQYF	TGTGCCAGCAGCTTGCCAGGGGCGGGGGCAGATACGCAGTATTTT	.	TRBV5-4	.	TRBJ2-3
CASRLLQGFGNTIYF	TGTGCCAGCAGATTGCTACAGGGGTTTGGAAACACCATATATTTT	TRBD1	TRBV6-5	.	TRBJ1-3
CASSLVRGQGQNTEAFF	TGTGCCAGCAGCTTGGTGAGGGGACAGGGCCAGAACACTGAAGCTTTCTTT	TRBD1	TRBV5-6	.	TRBJ1-1
CASSPYTGNSGNTIYF	TGCGCCAGCAGCCCCTACACAGGGAACTCTGGAAACACCATATATTTT	.	TRBV5-1	.	TRBJ1-3